This TCR beta chain was profiled in a study of CD8 T cells in ankylosing spondylitis. The study's findings and limits: A TCR beta motif of about 8 highly homologous variants seemed to mark ankylosing spondylitis blood.

This clonotype was recorded a few times. The antigen is unknown. Quantitative 5'-RACE with molecular barcodes produced the TCR beta libraries. TCRdb reprocessed the 5' RACE reads with MiXCR, giving one entry per CDR3 protein. This sample has roughly 470,000 distinct CDR3 sequences, with approximately 26% found just once. This CDR3 contains 13 residues. Germline V lookup: CDR1 SEHNR, CDR2 FQNEAQ (reference sequence). Deletions cut 5 bases from V and 5 bases from J, with 12 bases between. This clonotype was sampled from a male donor with ankylosing spondylitis. The sample was blood, either unsorted or a sorted T cell fraction (not recorded which). The genes are TRBV7-9 and TRBJ1-1; D gene ambiguous. CDR3 amino acids: CASSPESGTEAFF. DNA for the CDR3: TGTGCCAGCAGCCCAGAATCGGGGACTGAAGCTTTCTTT.